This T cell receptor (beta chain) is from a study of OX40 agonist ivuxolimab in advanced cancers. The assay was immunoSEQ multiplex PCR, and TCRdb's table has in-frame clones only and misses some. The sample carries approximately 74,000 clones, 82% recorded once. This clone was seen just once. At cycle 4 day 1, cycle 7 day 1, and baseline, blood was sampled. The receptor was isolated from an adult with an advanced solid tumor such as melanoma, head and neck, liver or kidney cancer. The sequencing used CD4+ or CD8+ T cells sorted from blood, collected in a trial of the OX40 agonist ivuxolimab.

In DNA form, the CDR3 reads TGCGCCAGCAGCAGGCGTCTGGGAAGTGGAGAGACCCAGTACTTC. Translating it yields CASSRRLGSGETQYF. V is TRBV5-1 and J is TRBJ2-5; D is ambiguous. CDR3 length: 15 amino acids. Trimming took off 4 bases at V and 4 bases at J, with 17 bases between the two ends. Germline values: CDR1 SGHRS, CDR2 YFSETQ.